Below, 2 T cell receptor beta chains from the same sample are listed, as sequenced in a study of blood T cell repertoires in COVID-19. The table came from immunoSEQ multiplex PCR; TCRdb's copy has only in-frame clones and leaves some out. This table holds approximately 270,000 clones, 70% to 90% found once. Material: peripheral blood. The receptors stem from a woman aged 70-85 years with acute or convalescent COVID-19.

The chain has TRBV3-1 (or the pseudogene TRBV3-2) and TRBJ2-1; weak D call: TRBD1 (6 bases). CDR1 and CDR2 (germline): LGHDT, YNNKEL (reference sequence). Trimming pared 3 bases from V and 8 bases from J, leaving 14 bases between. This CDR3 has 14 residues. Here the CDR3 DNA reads TGTGCCAGCAGCCAGTGGACAGTTAGGGATGAGCAGTTCTTC. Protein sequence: CASSQWTVRDEQFF.

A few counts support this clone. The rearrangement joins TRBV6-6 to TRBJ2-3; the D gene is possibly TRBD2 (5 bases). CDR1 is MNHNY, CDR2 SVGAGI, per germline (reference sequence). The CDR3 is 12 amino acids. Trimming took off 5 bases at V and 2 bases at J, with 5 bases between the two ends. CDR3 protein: CASSLATDTQYF. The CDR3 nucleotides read TGTGCCAGCAGTCTAGCCACAGATACGCAGTATTTT.